What follows describes a single T cell receptor beta chain. Its antigen is unknown. The record originates from a study of OX40 agonist ivuxolimab in advanced cancers. At the level of the study: Ivuxolimab, an antibody that agonizes OX40 (CD134), was administered to the patients. Three patients showed partial responses: one hepatocellular carcinoma and two cutaneous melanoma cases. Previous treatment with anti-PD-1, anti-PD-L1 or anti-CTLA-4 therapy was allowed; about 44% had received some. General study points: Certain nonresponders additionally had low normalized T-cell clonal expansion.

TCRdb's table, derived via immunoSEQ multiplex PCR, lists solely in-frame clones and lacks some. This table holds about 15,000 clones, around four fifths found once. CDR1 is SGHDN, CDR2 FVKESK, per germline. Deletions cut 3 bases from V and 5 bases from J, with 13 bases between. The CDR3 is made up of 14 amino acids. The rearrangement joins TRBV14 to TRBJ2-5, with D possibly matching TRBD2 (5 bases). The sample consisted of CD4+ or CD8+ T cells sorted from blood, taken in a trial of the OX40 agonist ivuxolimab. This clonotype was sampled from an adult with an advanced solid tumor such as melanoma, head and neck, liver or kidney cancer. Here the CDR3 reads CASSQDMGVETQYF. The CDR3 nucleotides are TGTGCCAGCAGCCAGGATATGGGAGTGGAGACCCAGTACTTC.